A selection of T cell receptor beta chains follows, all from one sample in a study of blood T cell repertoires in COVID-19. The assay was immunoSEQ multiplex PCR, and TCRdb's table has in-frame clones only and misses some. This table has 140,000 to 150,000 clones, over 75% appearing once. The sequenced sample was peripheral blood. These TCRs come from a human donor in a cohort sampled during active COVID-19. Both conserved end residues are part of each CDR3. D genes are given only for firm matches. Clone size is not always given. Where it is, it says once, few, many or a class for expanded clones.

-	TRBV6-4	TRBJ1-2	-	CASSDSHGSGGYTF	TGTGCCAGCAGTGACTCGCACGGGTCTGGAGGCTACACCTTC
-	TRBV10-3	TRBJ1-2	-	CAISEGGYGYTF	TGTGCCATCAGTGAGGGCGGCTATGGCTACACCTTC
TRBD1	TRBV4-3	TRBJ1-2	-	CASSRDRGPDYGYTF	TGCGCCAGCAGCCGGGACAGGGGGCCGGACTATGGCTACACCTTC
-	TRBV5-1	TRBJ1-1	-	CASRRGVGTEAFF	TGCGCCAGCCGTCGCGGGGTCGGCACTGAAGCTTTCTTT
-	TRBV7-2	TRBJ1-2	-	CASRTTEIYGYTF	TGTGCCAGCAGGACAACAGAAATCTATGGCTACACCTTC
-	TRBV7-8	TRBJ2-7	many	CASSADTLYEQYF	TGTGCCAGCAGCGCGGACACCCTCTACGAGCAGTACTTC
TRBD1	TRBV6-2/TRBV6-3	TRBJ2-5	-	CASSYRDRQETQYF	TGTGCCAGCAGTTACCGGGACAGACAAGAGACCCAGTACTTC
-	TRBV7-8	TRBJ1-1	-	CASSLVTVANTEAFF	TGTGCCAGCAGCTTAGTGACAGTAGCTAACACTGAAGCTTTCTTT
TRBD2	TRBV6-5	TRBJ2-7	-	CASRPGLAGQGEQYF	TGTGCCAGCAGACCTGGACTAGCGGGGCAAGGCGAGCAGTACTTC
-	TRBV11-3	TRBJ2-1	-	CASSPGGRRAYNEQFF	TGTGCCAGCAGCCCCGGAGGCAGGCGGGCCTACAATGAGCAGTTCTTC
TRBD1	TRBV29-1	TRBJ1-2	-	CSVMLAGGYGYTF	TGCAGCGTTATGCTTGCAGGGGGCTATGGCTACACCTTC
-	TRBV6-6	TRBJ1-3	-	CASSYAGAGNTIYF	TGTGCCAGCAGTTACGCCGGGGCTGGAAACACCATATATTTT
-	TRBV29-1	TRBJ1-5	-	CSPEGPEKGSCNRPQHF	TGCAGCCCCGAGGGCCCCGAGAAGGGCTCATGTAACCGGCCCCAGCATTTT
TRBD2	TRBV9	TRBJ2-3	-	CASSGTSGGGGTDTQYF	TGTGCCAGCAGCGGGACTAGCGGGGGGGGCGGCACAGATACGCAGTATTTT
-	TRBV19	TRBJ1-5	-	CASSPIDSQPQHF	TGTGCCAGTAGTCCGATCGACAGCCAGCCCCAGCATTTT
TRBD2	TRBV7-9	TRBJ2-4	few	CASSSGTSFGIQYF	TGTGCCAGCAGTTCCGGGACTAGCTTCGGCATTCAGTACTTC
-	TRBV19	TRBJ1-4	-	CASSIDPRGTELFF	TGTGCCAGTAGTATAGATCCGCGGGGGACGGAACTGTTTTTT
TRBD1	TRBV18	TRBJ1-3	-	CASSLHRGSGNTIYF	TGTGCCAGCTCCCTTCACAGGGGCTCTGGAAACACCATATATTTT
-	TRBV12-3/TRBV12-4	TRBJ2-7	-	CASSFSGAEQYF	TGTGCCAGCAGTTTCTCAGGGGCCGAGCAGTACTTC
TRBD1	TRBV5-1	TRBJ2-2	-	CASSPTGGNTGELFF	TGCGCCAGCAGCCCGACAGGGGGTAACACCGGGGAGCTGTTTTTT
-	TRBV2	TRBJ2-2	-	CASSWTATGELFF	TGTGCCAGCTCCTGGACAGCCACCGGGGAGCTGTTTTTT
TRBD2	TRBV10-3	TRBJ2-1	-	CAISESSSGSGRYNEQFF	TGTGCCATCAGTGAGTCGAGTAGCGGGAGTGGGAGGTACAATGAGCAGTTCTTC
-	TRBV29-1	TRBJ1-1	-	CSAAGTSDTEAFF	TGCAGCGCCGCCGGGACATCCGACACTGAAGCTTTCTTT
TRBD1	TRBV7-6	TRBJ1-5	-	CASSLGQGKQPQHF	TGTGCCAGCAGCTTAGGACAGGGAAAACAGCCCCAGCATTTT
TRBD1	TRBV7-2	TRBJ1-1	-	CASSYNRGTEAFF	TGTGCCAGCAGCTACAACAGGGGGACTGAAGCTTTCTTT
-	TRBV6-2/TRBV6-3	TRBJ1-1	-	CASSYPQGRNTEAFF	TGTGCCAGCAGTTACCCCCAGGGTCGGAACACTGAAGCTTTCTTT
-	TRBV5-6	TRBJ1-2	few	CASTHGQTRNYGYTF	TGTGCCAGCACCCACGGACAGACACGGAACTATGGCTACACCTTC
-	TRBV5-1	TRBJ2-2	-	CASSITGLPAGELFF	TGCGCCAGCAGCATTACGGGACTCCCAGCCGGGGAGCTGTTTTTT
-	TRBV5-1	TRBJ1-2	-	CATKDRPLNYGYTF	TGCGCCACTAAGGACAGACCTCTAAACTATGGCTACACCTTC
-	TRBV4-3	TRBJ2-1	once	CASSQDLRLLQFF	TGCGCCAGCAGCCAAGATCTCAGACTTCTCCAGTTCTTC
-	TRBV5-4	TRBJ2-1	-	CASSLNNRANEQFF	TGTGCCAGCAGCTTGAATAACAGGGCCAATGAGCAGTTCTTC
-	TRBV15	TRBJ1-1	-	CATSRAGIVGAFF	TGTGCCACCAGCAGAGCAGGGATCGTCGGAGCTTTCTTT
-	TRBV7-8	TRBJ1-3	-	CASSLSGGGNTIYF	TGTGCCAGCAGTCTGTCCGGGGGTGGAAACACCATATATTTT
-	TRBV28	TRBJ1-5	-	CASSRPGMGQPQHF	TGTGCCAGCAGTCGCCCAGGGATGGGCCAGCCCCAGCATTTT
TRBD2	TRBV4-2	TRBJ2-2	-	CAGSQEVTSGRWTGELFF	TGTGCCGGCAGCCAAGAGGTTACTAGCGGGAGGTGGACCGGGGAGCTGTTTTTT
-	TRBV6-5	TRBJ2-7	-	CASSRTESYEQYF	TGTGCCAGCAGTCGAACAGAATCCTACGAGCAGTACTTC
TRBD1	TRBV18	TRBJ1-4	-	CASSPPSTGGGEKLFF	TGTGCCAGCTCACCCCCGTCGACAGGGGGGGGTGAAAAACTGTTTTTT
-	TRBV19	TRBJ1-2	-	CASSNSGTLAYGYTF	TGTGCCAGTAGCAACTCCGGGACTCTTGCCTATGGCTACACCTTC
TRBD1	TRBV29-1	TRBJ2-2	-	CSVRGQGGTGELFF	TGCAGCGTCAGGGGACAGGGGGGCACCGGGGAGCTGTTTTTT
-	TRBV9	TRBJ2-2	few	CASSVGGTAGELFF	TGTGCCAGCAGCGTAGGGGGCACCGCCGGGGAGCTGTTTTTT
-	TRBV5-4	TRBJ1-1	-	CASSLSTAGRTEAFF	TGTGCCAGCAGCTTGAGTACAGCCGGGAGGACTGAAGCTTTCTTT
TRBD2	TRBV3-1/TRBV3-2	TRBJ2-5	-	CASSQLGTGGLETQYF	TGTGCCAGCAGCCAACTAGGGACGGGGGGGTTAGAGACCCAGTACTTC